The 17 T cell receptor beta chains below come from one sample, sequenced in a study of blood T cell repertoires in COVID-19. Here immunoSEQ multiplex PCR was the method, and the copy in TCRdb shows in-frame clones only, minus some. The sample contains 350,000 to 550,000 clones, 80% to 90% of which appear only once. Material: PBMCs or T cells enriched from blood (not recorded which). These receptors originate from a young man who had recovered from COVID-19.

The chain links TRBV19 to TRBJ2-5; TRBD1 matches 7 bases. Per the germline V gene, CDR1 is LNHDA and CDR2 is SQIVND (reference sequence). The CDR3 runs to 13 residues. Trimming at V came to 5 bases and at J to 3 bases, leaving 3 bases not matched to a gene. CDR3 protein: CASSSGTEETQYF. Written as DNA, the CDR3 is TGTGCCAGTAGTTCGGGGACAGAAGAGACCCAGTACTTC.

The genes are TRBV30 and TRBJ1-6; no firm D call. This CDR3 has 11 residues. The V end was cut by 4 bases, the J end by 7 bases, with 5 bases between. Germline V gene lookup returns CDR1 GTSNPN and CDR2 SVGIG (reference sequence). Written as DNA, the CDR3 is TGTGCCTGGAATGCGAATTCACCCCTCCACTTT. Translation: CAWNANSPLHF. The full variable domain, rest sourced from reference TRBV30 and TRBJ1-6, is SQTIHQWPATLVQPVGSPLSLECTVEGTSNPNLYWYRQAAGRGLQLLFYSVGIGQISSEVPQNLSASRPQDRQFILSSKKLLLSDSGFYLCAWNANSPLHFGNGTRLTVT.

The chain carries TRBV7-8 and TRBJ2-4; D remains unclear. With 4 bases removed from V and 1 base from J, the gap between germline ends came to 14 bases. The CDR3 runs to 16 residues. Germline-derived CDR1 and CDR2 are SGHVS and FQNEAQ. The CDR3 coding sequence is TGTGCCAGCAGCTCCCTCCTCCAGAGGGCCAAAAACATTCAGTACTTC. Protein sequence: CASSSLLQRAKNIQYF.

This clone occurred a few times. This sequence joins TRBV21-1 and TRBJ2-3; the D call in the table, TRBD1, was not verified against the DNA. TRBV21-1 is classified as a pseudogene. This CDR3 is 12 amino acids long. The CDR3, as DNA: TGTGCCAGCAGCAAAGGACAGGGAGCGCAGTATTTT. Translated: CASSKGQGAQYF.

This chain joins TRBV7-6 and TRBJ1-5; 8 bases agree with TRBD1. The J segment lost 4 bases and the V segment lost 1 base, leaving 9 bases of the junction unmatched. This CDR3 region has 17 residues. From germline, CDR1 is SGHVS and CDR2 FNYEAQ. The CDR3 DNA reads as TGTGCCAGCAGCTTAGGAGGGACAGGCCCCTTTAATCAGCCCCAGCATTTT. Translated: CASSLGGTGPFNQPQHF.

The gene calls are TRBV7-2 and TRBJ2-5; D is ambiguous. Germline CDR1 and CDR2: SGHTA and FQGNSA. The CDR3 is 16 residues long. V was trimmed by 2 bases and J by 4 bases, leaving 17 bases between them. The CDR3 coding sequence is TGTGCCAGCAGCTTAAAGCAGGCCGTACCCTCAGAGACCCAGTACTTC. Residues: CASSLKQAVPSETQYF.

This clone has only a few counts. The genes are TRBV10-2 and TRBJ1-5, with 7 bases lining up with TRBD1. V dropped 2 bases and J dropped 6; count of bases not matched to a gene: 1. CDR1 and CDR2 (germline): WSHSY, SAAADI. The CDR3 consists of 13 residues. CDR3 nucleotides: TGCGCCAGCAGTGAGGACAGGGTTCAGCCCCAGCATTTT. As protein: CASSEDRVQPQHF.

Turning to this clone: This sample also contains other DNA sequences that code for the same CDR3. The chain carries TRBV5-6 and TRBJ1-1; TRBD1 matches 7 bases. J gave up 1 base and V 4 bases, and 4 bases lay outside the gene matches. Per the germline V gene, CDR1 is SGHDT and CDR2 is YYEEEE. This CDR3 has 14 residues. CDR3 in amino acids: CASSLAGGNTEAFF. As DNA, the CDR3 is TGTGCCAGCAGCCTGGCAGGGGGGAACACTGAAGCTTTCTTT.

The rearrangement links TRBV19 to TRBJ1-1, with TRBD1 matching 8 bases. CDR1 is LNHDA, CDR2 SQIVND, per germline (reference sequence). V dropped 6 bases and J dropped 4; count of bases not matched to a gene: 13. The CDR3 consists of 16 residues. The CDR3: CASRALGDRSSTEAFF. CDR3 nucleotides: TGTGCCAGTAGGGCCCTCGGGGACAGGTCGAGCACTGAAGCTTTCTTT.

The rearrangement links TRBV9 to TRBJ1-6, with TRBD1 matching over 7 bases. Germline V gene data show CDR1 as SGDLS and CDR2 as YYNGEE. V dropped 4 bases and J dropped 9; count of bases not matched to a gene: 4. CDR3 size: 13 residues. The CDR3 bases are TGTGCCAGCAGCAGAGACAGGGTTTCACCCCTCCACTTT. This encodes CASSRDRVSPLHF.

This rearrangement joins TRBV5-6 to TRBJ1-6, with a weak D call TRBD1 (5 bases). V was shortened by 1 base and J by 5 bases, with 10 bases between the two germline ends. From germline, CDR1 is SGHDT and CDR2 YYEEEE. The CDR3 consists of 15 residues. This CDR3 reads CASSLQGSNNSPLHF. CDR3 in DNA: TGTGCCAGCAGCTTGCAGGGATCGAATAATTCACCCCTCCACTTT.

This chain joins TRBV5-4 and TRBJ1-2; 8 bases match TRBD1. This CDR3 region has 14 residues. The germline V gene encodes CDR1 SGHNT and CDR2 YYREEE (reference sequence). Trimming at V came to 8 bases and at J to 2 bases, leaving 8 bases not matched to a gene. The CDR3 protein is CASSPGGANYGYTF. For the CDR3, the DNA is TGTGCCAGTTCTCCAGGGGGCGCAAACTATGGCTACACCTTC. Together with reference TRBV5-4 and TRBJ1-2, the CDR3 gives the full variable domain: ETGVTQSPTHLIKTRGQQVTLRCSSQSGHNTVSWYQQALGQGPQFIFQYYREEENGRGNFPPRFSGLQFPNYSSELNVNALELDDSALYLCASSPGGANYGYTFGSGTRLTVV.

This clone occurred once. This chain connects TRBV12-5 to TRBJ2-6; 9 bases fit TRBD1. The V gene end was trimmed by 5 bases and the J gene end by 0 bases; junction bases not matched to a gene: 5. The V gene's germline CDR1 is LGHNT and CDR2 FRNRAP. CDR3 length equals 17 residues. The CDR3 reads CASGPGTGSSGANVLTF. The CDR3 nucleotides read TGTGCTAGTGGTCCCGGGACAGGGAGCTCTGGGGCCAACGTCCTGACTTTC.

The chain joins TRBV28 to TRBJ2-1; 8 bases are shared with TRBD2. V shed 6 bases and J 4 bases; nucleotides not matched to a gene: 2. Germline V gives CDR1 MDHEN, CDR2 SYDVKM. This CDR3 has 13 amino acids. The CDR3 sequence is CASSGGEYNEQFF. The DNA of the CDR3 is TGTGCCAGCAGCGGGGGGGAATACAATGAGCAGTTCTTC.

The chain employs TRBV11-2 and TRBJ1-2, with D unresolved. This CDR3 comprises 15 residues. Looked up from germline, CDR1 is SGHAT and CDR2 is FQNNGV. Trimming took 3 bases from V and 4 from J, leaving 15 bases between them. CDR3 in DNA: TGTGCCAGCAGCTTTGGTCCTTTAGGGAGCTATGGCTACACCTTC. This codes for CASSFGPLGSYGYTF.

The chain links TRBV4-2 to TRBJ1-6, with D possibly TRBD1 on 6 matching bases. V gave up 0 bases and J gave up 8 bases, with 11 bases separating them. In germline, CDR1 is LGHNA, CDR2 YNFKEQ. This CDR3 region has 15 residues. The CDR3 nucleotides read TGTGCCAGCAGCCAAGATAAGGGGGTGGATTCACCCCTCCACTTT. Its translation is CASSQDKGVDSPLHF.

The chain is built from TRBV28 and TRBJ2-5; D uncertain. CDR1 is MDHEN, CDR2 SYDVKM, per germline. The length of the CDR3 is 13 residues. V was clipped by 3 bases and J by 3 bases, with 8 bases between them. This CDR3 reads CASSFRGEETQYF. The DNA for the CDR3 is TGTGCCAGCAGTTTTCGAGGAGAAGAGACCCAGTACTTC.